These 8 T cell receptor beta chains came from one sample sequenced in a study of PD-1 blockade in classical Hodgkin lymphoma. As for time point: cycle 4 day 1 (C4D1), after five to seven weeks of nivolumab. Relapses following autologous stem cell transplantation were seen in all patients, with brentuximab vedotin exposure varying. Method: immunoSEQ multiplex PCR; TCRdb's copy keeps in-frame clones and lacks some. The sample records 50,000 or so clones, about 76% being singletons. The sequencing used peripheral blood mononuclear cells (PBMCs), collected before the fourth cycle of nivolumab. All receptors come from a human donor with classical Hodgkin lymphoma.

V gene TRBV10-1 combines with J gene TRBJ2-7; 11 bases fit TRBD1. This CDR3 region has 14 residues. Germline-derived CDR1 and CDR2 are WNHNN and SYGVQD (reference sequence). Unmatched junction bases numbered 6, after V lost 8 bases and J lost 3 bases. This CDR3 is CASGTGTGGYEQYF. CDR3 DNA: TGCGCCAGCGGGACCGGGACAGGGGGCTACGAGCAGTACTTC.

V and J are TRBV28 and TRBJ2-3, with TRBD2 as a possible D gene (6 bases). V was pared by 2 bases and J by 0 bases, with 9 bases between. Germline V gives CDR1 MDHEN, CDR2 SYDVKM. This CDR3 contains 15 residues. The CDR3 nucleotides are TGTGCCAGCAGTTTAGGGGAGGCTAGCACAGATACGCAGTATTTT. Translating it yields CASSLGEASTDTQYF.

This chain connects TRBV9 to TRBJ2-2; the match to TRBD1 covers 9 bases. The germline CDR1 and CDR2 sequences are SGDLS and YYNGEE. The CDR3 is made up of 16 amino acids. Trimming at V came to 0 bases and at J to 2 bases, leaving 2 bases not matched to a gene. The DNA of the CDR3 is TGTGCCAGCAGCGTAGGGGACAGGGCTAACACCGGGGAGCTGTTTTTT. Its translation: CASSVGDRANTGELFF.

This clone was observed a few times. V and J are TRBV15 and TRBJ2-7, with 11 bases lining up with TRBD2. CDR1 LNHNV and CDR2 YYDKDF come from the germline V gene (reference sequence). The V gene end was trimmed by 6 bases and the J gene end by 2 bases; junction bases not matched to a gene: 9. This CDR3 contains 16 residues. The CDR3 sequence: CATSTTSGRRTYEQYF. In DNA form, the CDR3 reads TGTGCCACCAGTACTACTAGCGGGAGACGAACCTACGAGCAGTACTTC.

V is TRBV7-9 and J is TRBJ2-1; no firm D call. Germline CDR1 SEHNR, CDR2 FQNEAQ (reference sequence). With 5 bases removed from V and 7 bases from J, the gap between germline ends came to 12 bases. The CDR3 covers 13 residues. CDR3 protein: CASSTSLGNEQFF. CDR3 DNA: TGTGCCAGCAGCACATCCCTGGGGAATGAGCAGTTCTTC.

The chain recombines TRBV23-1 with TRBJ2-5; a weak D match, TRBD1 (6 bases). TRBV23-1 is annotated as an ORF whose role is uncertain. The CDR3 is 14 residues long. V was clipped by 3 bases and J by 0 bases, with 8 bases between them. The CDR3 loop reads CASSQDSYQETQYF. The CDR3 coding sequence is TGCGCCAGCAGTCAGGACAGTTACCAAGAGACCCAGTACTTC.

For this clone: At one boundary the junction diverges from the germline segment, which might be a read error. This chain connects TRBV7-7 to TRBJ2-1; perhaps TRBD1 as D (6 bases). The CDR3 consists of 16 residues. Germline V gene sequence: CDR1 SSHAT, CDR2 FNYEAQ (reference sequence). CDR3: CASSLSVSGADGEQFF. CDR3 sequence (DNA): TGTGCTAGCAGCTTATCGGTTTCAGGGGCTGACGGTGAGCAGTTCTTC. The full variable domain, in which reference TRBV7-7 and TRBJ2-1 provide the parts outside the CDR3, is GAGVSQSPRYKVTKRGQDVTLRCDPISSHATLYWYQQALGQGPEFLTYFNYEAQPDKSGLPSDRFSAERPEGSISTLTIQRTEQRDSAMYRCASSLSVSGADGEQFFGPGTRLTVL.

The V gene is TRBV4-3, the J gene TRBJ2-7; D call uncertain. The CDR3 contains 15 residues. The V end lost 4 bases, the J end lost 2 bases, and 15 bases lay between the germline ends. Per germline, CDR1 LGHNA and CDR2 YSLEER. CDR3 protein: CASSRETGPTYEQYF. The CDR3 DNA is TGCGCCAGCAGCCGAGAAACCGGGCCCACCTACGAGCAGTACTTC.